The clone carrying this T cell receptor beta chain was recorded many times. Its antigen is not identified. A UMI-containing oligonucleotide was joined by 3' ligation to the TCR cDNA template. Input was about 1 to 1000 ng of DNase-treated total RNA without cell sorting. Ligated cDNA underwent four rounds of PCR with nested alpha and beta constant region primers and SP2. Blood and skin TCR RNA was reverse transcribed with alpha and beta constant primers. TCRdb ran MiXCR on the UMI-ligation and nested PCR reads and lists one entry per CDR3 protein. The sample has around 24,000 distinct CDR3 sequences; around 5.2% are singletons. J gave up 7 bases and V 5 bases, and 8 bases lay outside the gene matches. This CDR3 is built from 16 residues. The data were taken from a study of naive and memory T cell subsets. Study results and caveats: Potentially, T cell activation and differentiation skew this RNA-based measurement.

The receptor comes from an adult in good health. This chain links TRBV12-3 or TRBV12-4 with TRBJ2-1, with 13 bases matching TRBD2. Input material: blood. The CDR3 spells CASSPTGTSGKNEQFF. CDR3 nucleotides: TGTGCCAGCAGTCCCACCGGGACTAGCGGGAAAAATGAGCAGTTCTTC.